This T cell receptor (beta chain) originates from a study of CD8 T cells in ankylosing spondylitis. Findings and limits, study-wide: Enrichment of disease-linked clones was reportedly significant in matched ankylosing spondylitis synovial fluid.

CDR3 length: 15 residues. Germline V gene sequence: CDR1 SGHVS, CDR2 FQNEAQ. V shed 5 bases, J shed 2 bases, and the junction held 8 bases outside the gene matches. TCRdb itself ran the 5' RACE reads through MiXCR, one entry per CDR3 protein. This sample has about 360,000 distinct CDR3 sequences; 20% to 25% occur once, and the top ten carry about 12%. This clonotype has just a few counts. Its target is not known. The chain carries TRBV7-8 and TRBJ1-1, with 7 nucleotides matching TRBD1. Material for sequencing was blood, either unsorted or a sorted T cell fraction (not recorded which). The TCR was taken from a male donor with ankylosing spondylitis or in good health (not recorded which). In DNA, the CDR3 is TGTGCCAGCAGCCCGACAGGGTACTTTAACACTGAAGCTTTCTTT. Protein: CASSPTGYFNTEAFF.